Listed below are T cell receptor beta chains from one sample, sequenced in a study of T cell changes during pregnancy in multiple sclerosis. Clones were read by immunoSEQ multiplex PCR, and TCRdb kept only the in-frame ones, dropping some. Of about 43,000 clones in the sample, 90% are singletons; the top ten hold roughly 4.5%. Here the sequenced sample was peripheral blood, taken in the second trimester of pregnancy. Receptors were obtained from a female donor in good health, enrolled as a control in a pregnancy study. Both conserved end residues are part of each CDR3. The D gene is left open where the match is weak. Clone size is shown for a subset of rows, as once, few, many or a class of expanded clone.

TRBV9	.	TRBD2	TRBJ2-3	TGTGCCAGCAGCGGGGGACTAGCGGGGGCCCGATTTGGCACAGATACGCAGTATTTT	CASSGGLAGARFGTDTQYF
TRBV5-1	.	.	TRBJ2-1	TGCGCCAGCAGCTTGGGGCTAGCATCGGTCCATGAGCAGTTCTTC	CASSLGLASVHEQFF
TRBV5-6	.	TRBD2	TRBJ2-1	TGTGCCAGCAGCCAGAAAGCGGGAGTCGCCTACAATGAGCAGTTCTTC	CASSQKAGVAYNEQFF
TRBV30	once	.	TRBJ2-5	TGTGCCTGGAGTGGGGCGGGACAAGAGACCCAGTACTTC	CAWSGAGQETQYF
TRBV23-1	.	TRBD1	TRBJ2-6	TGCGCCAGCAGTCTCCCGGGACAGGGGGCGGGGGGGGCCAACGTCCTGACTTTC	CASSLPGQGAGGANVLTF
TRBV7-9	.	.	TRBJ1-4	TGTGCCAGCAACCCTGGGGGAGGAGAAAAACTGTTTTTT	CASNPGGGEKLFF
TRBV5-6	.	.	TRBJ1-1	TGTGCCAGCAGCTTGCGCCCAGGGCACACTGAAGCTTTCTTT	CASSLRPGHTEAFF
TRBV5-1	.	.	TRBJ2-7	TGCGCCAGCAGCTTGGGTAGCTCCTACGAGCAGTACTTC	CASSLGSSYEQYF
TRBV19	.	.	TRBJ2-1	TGTGCCAGTAGTGCCCTCGAGGGGGCCTACAATGAGCAGTTCTTC	CASSALEGAYNEQFF
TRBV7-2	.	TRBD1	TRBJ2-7	TGTGCCAGCAGCCCGACAGGGCCCGTCTCCTACGAGCAGTACTTC	CASSPTGPVSYEQYF
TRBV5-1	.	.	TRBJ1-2	TGCGCCAGCAGCTTGGGCGGCAACTATGGCTACACCTTC	CASSLGGNYGYTF
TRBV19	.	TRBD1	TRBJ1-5	TGTGCCAGTAGTCTTCAGGGGGCTAGCAATCAGCCCCAGCATTTT	CASSLQGASNQPQHF
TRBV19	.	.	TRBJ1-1	TGTGCCAGTAGACAGAACCCTAACGGGAACACTGAAGCTTTCTTT	CASRQNPNGNTEAFF
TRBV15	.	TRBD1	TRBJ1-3	TGTGCCACCAGCAGGGGGACAGGGGGCGAAAACACCATATATTTT	CATSRGTGGENTIYF
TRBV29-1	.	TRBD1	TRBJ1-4	TGCAGCGTTGGGGTGGGGACAGGGAATGAAAAACTGTTTTTT	CSVGVGTGNEKLFF
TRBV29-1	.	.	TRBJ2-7	TGCAGCGCGGCCGGGAGCACGTACGAGCAGTACTTC	CSAAGSTYEQYF
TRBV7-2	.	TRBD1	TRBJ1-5	TGTGCCAGCAGCCTGGGACAGGGGTTTGTTCAGCCCCAGCATTTT	CASSLGQGFVQPQHF
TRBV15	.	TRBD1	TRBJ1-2	TGTGCCACCAGCACCTACAGGGGGATGAACTATGGCTACACCTTC	CATSTYRGMNYGYTF